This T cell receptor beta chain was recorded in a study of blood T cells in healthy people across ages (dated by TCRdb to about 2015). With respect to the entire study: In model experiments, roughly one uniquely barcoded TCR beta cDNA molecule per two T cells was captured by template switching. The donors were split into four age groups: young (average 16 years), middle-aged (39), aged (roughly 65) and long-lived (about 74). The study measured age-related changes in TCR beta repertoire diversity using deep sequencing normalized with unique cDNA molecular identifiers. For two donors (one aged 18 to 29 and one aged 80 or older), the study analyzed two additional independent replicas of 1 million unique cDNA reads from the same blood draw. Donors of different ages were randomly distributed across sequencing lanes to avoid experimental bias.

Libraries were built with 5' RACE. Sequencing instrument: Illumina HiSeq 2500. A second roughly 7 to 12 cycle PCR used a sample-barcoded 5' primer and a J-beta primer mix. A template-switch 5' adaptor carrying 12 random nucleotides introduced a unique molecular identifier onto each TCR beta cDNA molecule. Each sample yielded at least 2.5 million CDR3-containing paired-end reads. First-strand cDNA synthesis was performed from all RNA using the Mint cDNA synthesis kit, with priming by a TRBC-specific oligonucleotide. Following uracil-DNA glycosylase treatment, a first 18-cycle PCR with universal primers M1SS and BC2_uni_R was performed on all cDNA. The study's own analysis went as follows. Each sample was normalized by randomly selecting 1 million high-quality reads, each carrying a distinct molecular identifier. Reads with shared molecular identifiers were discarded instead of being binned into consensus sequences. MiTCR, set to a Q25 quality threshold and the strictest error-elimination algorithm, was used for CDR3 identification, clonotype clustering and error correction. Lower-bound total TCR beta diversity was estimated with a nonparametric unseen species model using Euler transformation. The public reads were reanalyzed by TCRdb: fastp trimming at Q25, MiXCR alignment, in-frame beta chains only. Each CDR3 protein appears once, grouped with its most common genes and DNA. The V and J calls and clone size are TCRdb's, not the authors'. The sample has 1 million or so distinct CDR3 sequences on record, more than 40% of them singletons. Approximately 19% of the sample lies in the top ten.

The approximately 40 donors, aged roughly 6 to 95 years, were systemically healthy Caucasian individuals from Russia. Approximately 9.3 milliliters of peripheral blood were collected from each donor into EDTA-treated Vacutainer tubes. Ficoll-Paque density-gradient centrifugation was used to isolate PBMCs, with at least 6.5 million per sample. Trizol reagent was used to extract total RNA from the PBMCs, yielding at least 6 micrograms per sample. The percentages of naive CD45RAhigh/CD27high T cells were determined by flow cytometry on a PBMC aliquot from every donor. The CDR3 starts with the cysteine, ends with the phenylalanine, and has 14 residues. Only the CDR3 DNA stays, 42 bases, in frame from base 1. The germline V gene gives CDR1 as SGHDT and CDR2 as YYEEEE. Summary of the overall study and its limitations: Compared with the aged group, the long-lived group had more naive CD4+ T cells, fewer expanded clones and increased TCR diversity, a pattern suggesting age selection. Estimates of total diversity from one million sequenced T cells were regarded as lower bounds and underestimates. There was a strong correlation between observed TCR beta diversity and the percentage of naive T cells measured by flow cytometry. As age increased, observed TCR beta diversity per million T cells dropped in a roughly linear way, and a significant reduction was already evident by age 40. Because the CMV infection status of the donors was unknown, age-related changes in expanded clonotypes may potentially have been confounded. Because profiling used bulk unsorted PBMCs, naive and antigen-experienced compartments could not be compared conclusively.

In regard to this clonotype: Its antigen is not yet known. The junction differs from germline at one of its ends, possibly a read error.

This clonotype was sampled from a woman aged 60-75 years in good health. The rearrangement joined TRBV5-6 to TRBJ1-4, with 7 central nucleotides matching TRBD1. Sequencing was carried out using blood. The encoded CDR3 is CAGSLWSGGEKLFF. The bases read TGTGCCGGCAGCTTGTGGTCAGGGGGGGAAAAACTGTTTTTT.